The clone carrying this TCR beta chain is categorized as medium-sized (0.01 to 0.1%). Its specificity is not known. This entry belongs to a study of vaccination effects on CD4 cells after COVID-19. Antigen-specific CD4+ T cells were expanded with viral peptide pools in the ViraFEST assay before sequencing. Once cultured for about 9 days, the cells underwent separation to obtain CD4+ T cells. The individual was infected with SARS-CoV-2 between March and December 2020, as confirmed by PCR. Each person got two doses of an mRNA SARS-CoV-2 vaccine, BNT162b2 or mRNA-1273. Half-medium changes using IL-2 medium occurred on days 3 and 7. Study-wide findings and caveats: Mainly new vaccine-induced clones made up the post-vaccine spike-reactive clones in convalescents.

V was pared by 9 bases and J by 12 bases, with 8 bases between. Germline lookup yields CDR1 MRHNA and CDR2 SNTAGT. CDR3 length equals 8 residues. Some clones are missing from TCRdb's copy, which holds only in-frame ones; the method was immunoSEQ multiplex PCR. This table has more than 12,000 clones, more than 70% appearing once. This material consisted of CD4+ T cells from PBMCs cultured with HCoV-NL63 spike peptides, taken after COVID-19 vaccination. The rearrangement joins TRBV6-4 to TRBJ1-2; D gene unclear. The sequence came from a human donor who had a prior SARS-CoV-2 infection. DNA for the CDR3: TGTGCCAGGGCCCTAAACACCTTC. Translated: CARALNTF.